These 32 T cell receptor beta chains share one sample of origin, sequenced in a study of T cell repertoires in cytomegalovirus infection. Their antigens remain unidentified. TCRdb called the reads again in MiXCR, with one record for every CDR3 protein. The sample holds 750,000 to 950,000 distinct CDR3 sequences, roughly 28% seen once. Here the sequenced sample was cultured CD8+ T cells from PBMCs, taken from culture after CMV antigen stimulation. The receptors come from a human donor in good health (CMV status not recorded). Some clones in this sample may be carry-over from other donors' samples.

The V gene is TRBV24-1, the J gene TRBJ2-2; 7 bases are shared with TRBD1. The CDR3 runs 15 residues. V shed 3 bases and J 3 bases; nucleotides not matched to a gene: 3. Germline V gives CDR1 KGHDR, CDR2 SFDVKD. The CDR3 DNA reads TGTGCCACCAGTGATAAGGGGGCCGACACCGGGGAGCTGTTTTTT. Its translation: CATSDKGADTGELFF.

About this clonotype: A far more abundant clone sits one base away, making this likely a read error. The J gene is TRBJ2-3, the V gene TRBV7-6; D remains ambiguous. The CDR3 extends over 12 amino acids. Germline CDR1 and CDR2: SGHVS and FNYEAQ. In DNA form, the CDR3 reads TGTGCCAGCAGCTTAAGGGCAGATATGCAGTATTTT. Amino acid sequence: CASSLRADMQYF.

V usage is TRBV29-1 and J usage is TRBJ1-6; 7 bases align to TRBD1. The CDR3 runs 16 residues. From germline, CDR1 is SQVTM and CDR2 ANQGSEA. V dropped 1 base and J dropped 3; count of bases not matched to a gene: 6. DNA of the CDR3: TGCAGCGTTGAAGTGAGGGGGCCCCTCTATAATTCACCCCTCCACTTT. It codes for CSVEVRGPLYNSPLHF.

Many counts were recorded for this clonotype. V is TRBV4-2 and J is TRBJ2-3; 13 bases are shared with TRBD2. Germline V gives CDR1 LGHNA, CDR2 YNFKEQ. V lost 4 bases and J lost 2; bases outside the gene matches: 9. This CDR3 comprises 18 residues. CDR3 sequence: CASSLRRLAGGHTDTQYF. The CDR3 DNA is TGTGCCAGCAGCCTCCGAAGACTAGCGGGGGGACACACAGATACGCAGTATTTT.

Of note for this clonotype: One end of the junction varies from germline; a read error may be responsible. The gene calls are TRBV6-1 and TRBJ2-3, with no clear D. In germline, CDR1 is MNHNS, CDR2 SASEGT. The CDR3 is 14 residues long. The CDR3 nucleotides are TGTGCCAGCAGTGAAGTCCTTAGCACGGATACGCAGTATTTT. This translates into CASSEVLSTDTQYF.

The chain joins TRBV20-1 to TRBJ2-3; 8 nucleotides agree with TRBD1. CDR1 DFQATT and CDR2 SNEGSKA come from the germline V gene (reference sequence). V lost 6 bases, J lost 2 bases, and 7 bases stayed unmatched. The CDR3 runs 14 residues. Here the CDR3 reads CSADADRDTDTQYF. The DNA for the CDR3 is TGCAGTGCCGACGCGGACAGGGACACAGATACGCAGTATTTT.

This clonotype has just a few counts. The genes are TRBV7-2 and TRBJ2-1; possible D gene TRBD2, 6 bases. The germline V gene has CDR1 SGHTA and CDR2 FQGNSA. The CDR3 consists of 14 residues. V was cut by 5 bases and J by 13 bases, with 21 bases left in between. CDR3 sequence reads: CASSPVGETGLQFF. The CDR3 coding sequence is TGTGCCAGCAGCCCTGTGGGGGAAACGGGACTTCAGTTCTTC.

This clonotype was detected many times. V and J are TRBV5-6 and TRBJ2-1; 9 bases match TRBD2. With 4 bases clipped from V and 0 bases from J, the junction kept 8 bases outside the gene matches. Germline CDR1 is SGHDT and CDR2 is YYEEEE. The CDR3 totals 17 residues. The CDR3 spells CASSPQPSGISYNEQFF. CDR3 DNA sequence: TGTGCCAGCAGCCCACAACCTAGCGGGATCTCCTACAATGAGCAGTTCTTC.

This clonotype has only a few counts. As DNA, the CDR3 is TGTGCCAGCAGCTCCTCTGGGGCGACAGGAGGCAATCAGCCCCAGCATTTT. Translated, it gives CASSSSGATGGNQPQHF. V and J are TRBV7-9 and TRBJ1-5; maybe TRBD1 (6 bases). The CDR3 totals 17 residues. Deletions cut 4 bases from V and 2 bases from J, with 18 bases between. Germline CDR1 reads SEHNR; CDR2 reads FQNEAQ (reference sequence).

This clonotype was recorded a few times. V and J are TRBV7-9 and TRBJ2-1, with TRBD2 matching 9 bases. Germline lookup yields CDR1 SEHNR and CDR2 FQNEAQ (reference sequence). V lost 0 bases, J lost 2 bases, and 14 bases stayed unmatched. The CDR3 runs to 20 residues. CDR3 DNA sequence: TGTGCCAGCAGCTTAGCTAAGGGCCGGCGGGGGGGCCGGACCTACAATGAGCAGTTCTTC. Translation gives CASSLAKGRRGGRTYNEQFF.

In DNA form, the CDR3 reads TGTGCCAGCAGACTAACCAATGGGGCCAACGTCCTGACTTTC. This gives the protein CASRLTNGANVLTF. The chain has TRBV6-5 and TRBJ2-6; D ambiguous. CDR3 size: 14 residues. Germline CDR1 and CDR2: MNHEY and SVGAGI. V was clipped by 6 bases and J by 3 bases, with 9 bases between them.

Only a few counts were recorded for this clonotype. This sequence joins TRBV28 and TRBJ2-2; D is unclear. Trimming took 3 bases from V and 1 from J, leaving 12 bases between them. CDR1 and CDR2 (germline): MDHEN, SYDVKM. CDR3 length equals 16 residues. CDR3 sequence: CASSFSKEMNTGELFF. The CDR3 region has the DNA TGTGCCAGCAGTTTCTCCAAGGAGATGAACACCGGGGAGCTGTTTTTT.

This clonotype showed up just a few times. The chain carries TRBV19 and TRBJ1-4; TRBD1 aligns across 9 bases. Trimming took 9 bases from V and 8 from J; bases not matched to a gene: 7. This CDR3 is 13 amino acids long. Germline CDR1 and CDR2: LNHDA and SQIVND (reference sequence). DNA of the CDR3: TGTGCCAGCCGACAGGGGGTTCGGGAAAAACTGTTTTTT. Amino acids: CASRQGVREKLFF.

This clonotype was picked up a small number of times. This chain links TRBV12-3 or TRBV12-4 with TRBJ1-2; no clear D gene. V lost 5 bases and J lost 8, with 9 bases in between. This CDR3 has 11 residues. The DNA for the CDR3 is TGTGCCAGCAGTGACGGCTTCGGCTACACCTTC. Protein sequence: CASSDGFGYTF.

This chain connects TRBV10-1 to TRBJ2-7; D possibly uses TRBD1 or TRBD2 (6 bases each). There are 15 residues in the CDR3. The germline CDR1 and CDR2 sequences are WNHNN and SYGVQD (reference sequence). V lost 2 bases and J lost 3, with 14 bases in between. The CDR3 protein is CASSEGGAGFYEQYF. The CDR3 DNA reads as TGCGCCAGCAGTGAGGGGGGCGCGGGATTCTACGAGCAGTACTTC.

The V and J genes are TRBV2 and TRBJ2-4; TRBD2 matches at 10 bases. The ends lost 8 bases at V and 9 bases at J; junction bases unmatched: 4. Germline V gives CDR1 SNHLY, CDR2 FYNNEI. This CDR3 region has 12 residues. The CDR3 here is CASERGGSIQYF. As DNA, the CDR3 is TGTGCCAGCGAGCGGGGGGGGAGCATTCAGTACTTC.

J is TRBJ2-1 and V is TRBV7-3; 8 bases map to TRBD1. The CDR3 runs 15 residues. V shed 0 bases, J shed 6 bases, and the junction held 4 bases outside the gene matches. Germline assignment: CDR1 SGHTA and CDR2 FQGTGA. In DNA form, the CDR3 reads TGTGCCAGCAGCTTAACCCAGGGACAGGCCAATGAGCAGTTCTTC. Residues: CASSLTQGQANEQFF.

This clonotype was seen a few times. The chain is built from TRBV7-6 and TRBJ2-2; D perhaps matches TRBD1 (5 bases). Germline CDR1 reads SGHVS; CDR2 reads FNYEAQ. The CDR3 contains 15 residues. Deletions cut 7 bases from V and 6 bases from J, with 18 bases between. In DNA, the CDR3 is TGTGCCAGCACCAATACCCCAGGGTCGGCCGGGGAGCTGTTTTTT. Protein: CASTNTPGSAGELFF.

Written as DNA, the CDR3 is TGTGCCAGCAGTCCCCAGCGACACACAGATACGCAGTATTTT. Amino acid sequence: CASSPQRHTDTQYF. The genes are TRBV27 and TRBJ2-3; D not resolved. The ends were cut back, 5 bases at V and 2 bases at J, with 11 bases in the middle. This CDR3 contains 14 residues. Germline values: CDR1 MNHEY, CDR2 SMNVEV (reference sequence).

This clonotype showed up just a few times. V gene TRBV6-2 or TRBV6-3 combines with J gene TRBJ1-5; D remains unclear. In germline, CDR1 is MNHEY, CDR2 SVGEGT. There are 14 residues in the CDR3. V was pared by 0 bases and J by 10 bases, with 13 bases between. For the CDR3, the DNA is TGTGCCAGCAGTTACTCCTCGGCGACCACTCCCCAGCATTTT. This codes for CASSYSSATTPQHF.

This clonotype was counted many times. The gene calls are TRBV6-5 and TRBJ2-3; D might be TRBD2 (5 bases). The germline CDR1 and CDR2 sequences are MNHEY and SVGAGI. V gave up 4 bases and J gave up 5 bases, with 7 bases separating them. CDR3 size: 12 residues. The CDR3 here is CASSFGVDTQYF. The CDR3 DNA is TGTGCCAGCAGTTTCGGGGTAGATACGCAGTATTTT.

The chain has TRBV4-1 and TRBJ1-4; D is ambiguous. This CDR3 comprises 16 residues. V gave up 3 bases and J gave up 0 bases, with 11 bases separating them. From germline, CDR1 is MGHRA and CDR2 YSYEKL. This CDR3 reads CASSQGQISTNEKLFF. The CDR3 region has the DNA TGCGCCAGCAGCCAGGGTCAGATCTCAACTAATGAAAAACTGTTTTTT.

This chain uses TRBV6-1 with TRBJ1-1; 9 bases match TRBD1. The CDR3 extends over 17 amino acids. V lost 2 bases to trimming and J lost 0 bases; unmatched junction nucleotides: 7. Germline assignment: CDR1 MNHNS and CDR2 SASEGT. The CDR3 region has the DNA TGTGCCAGCAGTGAATGGGGGACAGGGTGGCTGAACACTGAAGCTTTCTTT. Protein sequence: CASSEWGTGWLNTEAFF.

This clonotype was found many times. The CDR3 sequence is CASRFGRGQFF. The CDR3 DNA reads TGTGCCAGCAGATTCGGGAGGGGACAGTTCTTC. The chain employs TRBV7-2 and TRBJ2-1; TRBD2 matches 8 bases. With 6 bases clipped from V and 13 bases from J, the junction kept 5 bases outside the gene matches. Germline loops: CDR1 SGHTA, CDR2 FQGNSA. The CDR3 has 11 residues.

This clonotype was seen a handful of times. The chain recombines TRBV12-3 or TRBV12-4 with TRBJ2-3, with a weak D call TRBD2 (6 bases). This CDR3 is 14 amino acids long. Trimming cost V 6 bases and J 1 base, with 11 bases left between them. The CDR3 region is CASSRWGGTDTQYF. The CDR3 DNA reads TGTGCCAGCAGCCGTTGGGGGGGCACAGATACGCAGTATTTT.

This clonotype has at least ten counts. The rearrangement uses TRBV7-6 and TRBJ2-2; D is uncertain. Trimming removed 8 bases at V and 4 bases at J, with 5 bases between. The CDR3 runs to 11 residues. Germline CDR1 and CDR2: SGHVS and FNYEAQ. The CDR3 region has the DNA TGTGCCAGCTCTACCACCGGGGAGCTGTTTTTT. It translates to CASSTTGELFF.

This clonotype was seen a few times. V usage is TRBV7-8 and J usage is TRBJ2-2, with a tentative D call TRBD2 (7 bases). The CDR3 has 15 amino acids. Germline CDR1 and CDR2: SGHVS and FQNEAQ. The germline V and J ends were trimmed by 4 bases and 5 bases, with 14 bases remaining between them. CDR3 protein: CASSSPGGRTGELFF. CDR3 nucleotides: TGTGCCAGCAGCTCCCCGGGGGGCAGGACCGGGGAGCTGTTTTTT.

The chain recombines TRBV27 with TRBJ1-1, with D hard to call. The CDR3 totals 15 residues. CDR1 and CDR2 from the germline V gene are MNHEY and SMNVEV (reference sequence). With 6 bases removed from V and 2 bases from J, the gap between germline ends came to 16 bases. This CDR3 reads CASRETQNINTEAFF. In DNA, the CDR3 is TGTGCCAGCAGGGAGACACAGAACATCAACACTGAAGCTTTCTTT.

CDR3 in amino acids: CASSPLAGGTFSSYNEQFF. The CDR3 bases are TGTGCCAGCAGCCCCCTTGCGGGGGGAACCTTCAGCTCCTACAATGAGCAGTTCTTC. V is TRBV9 and J is TRBJ2-1; TRBD2 agrees at 8 bases. The germline CDR1 and CDR2 sequences are SGDLS and YYNGEE. The CDR3 length is 19 residues. The V gene end was trimmed by 4 bases and the J gene end by 0 bases; junction bases not matched to a gene: 15.

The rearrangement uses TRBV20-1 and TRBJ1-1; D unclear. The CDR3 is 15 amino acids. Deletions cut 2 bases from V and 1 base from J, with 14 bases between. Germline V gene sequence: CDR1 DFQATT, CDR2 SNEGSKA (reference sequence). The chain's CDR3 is CSARLPGEWNTEAFF. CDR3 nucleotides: TGCAGTGCTAGACTCCCCGGGGAGTGGAACACTGAAGCTTTCTTT.

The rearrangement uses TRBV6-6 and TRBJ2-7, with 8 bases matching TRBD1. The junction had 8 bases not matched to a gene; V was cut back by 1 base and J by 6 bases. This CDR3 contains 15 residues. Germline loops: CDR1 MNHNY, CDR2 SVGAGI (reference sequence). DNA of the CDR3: TGTGCCAGCAGTTACTGGGCAGGGGGCGAGGGCGAGCAGTACTTC. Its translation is CASSYWAGGEGEQYF.

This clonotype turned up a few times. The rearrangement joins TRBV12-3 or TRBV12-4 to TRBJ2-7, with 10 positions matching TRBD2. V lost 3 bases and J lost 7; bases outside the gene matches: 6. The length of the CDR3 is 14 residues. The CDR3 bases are TGTGCCAGCAGTTTCGGTCTAGCGGGGGATGAGCAGTACTTC. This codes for CASSFGLAGDEQYF.